Each of the 8 T cell receptor beta chains below was sequenced from the same sample in a study of blood T cells in healthy people across ages. Together with a sample-barcoded 5' primer, a J-beta primer mix was included in a second PCR lasting about 7 to 12 cycles. Via MiXCR, TCRdb re-called the 5' RACE reads, giving one row per CDR3 protein. There are 800,000 to 1,000,000 distinct CDR3 sequences in the sample; roughly 43% occur only once, and about an eighth lies in the top ten. Material: blood. The receptors were sampled from a man younger than 40 in good health.

This clonotype occurred a few times. The V and J genes are TRBV7-9 and TRBJ2-1, with D possibly matching TRBD1 (6 bases). Germline CDR1 SEHNR, CDR2 FQNEAQ (reference sequence). V lost 5 bases and J lost 9, with 14 bases in between. CDR3 size: 13 residues. The CDR3 bases are TGTGCCAGCAGCCAATTGGACAGCCCTGAGCAGTTCTTC. It specifies CASSQLDSPEQFF. Supplemented by reference TRBV7-9 and TRBJ2-1, the full variable domain reads DTGVSQNPRHKITKRGQNVTFRCDPISEHNRLYWYRQTLGQGPEFLTYFQNEAQLEKSRLLSDRFSAERPKGSFSTLEIQRTEQGDSAMYLCASSQLDSPEQFFGPGTRLTVL.

This clonotype has just a few counts. This chain joins TRBV4-3 and TRBJ1-2, with 7 bases identical to TRBD1. V lost 4 bases and J lost 4; bases outside the gene matches: 3. Germline V gene sequence: CDR1 LGHNA, CDR2 YSLEER. The CDR3 consists of 13 residues. The CDR3 loop reads CASSRDSRYGYTF. The CDR3 DNA reads as TGCGCCAGCAGCCGGGACAGCCGCTATGGCTACACCTTC.

This clonotype was seen only a few times. The chain joins TRBV11-1 to TRBJ2-1; a weak D match, TRBD2 (5 bases). Trimming removed 3 bases from V and 2 bases from J, with 5 bases in between. The CDR3 is made up of 13 amino acids. Germline V lookup: CDR1 SGHAT, CDR2 FQDESV (reference sequence). In DNA, the CDR3 is TGTGCCAGCAGCTTCGGGGCCTACAATGAGCAGTTCTTC. Amino acids: CASSFGAYNEQFF.

The rearrangement links TRBV28 to TRBJ2-1, with TRBD1 as a possible D gene (6 bases). Germline V gene lookup returns CDR1 MDHEN and CDR2 SYDVKM. The CDR3 consists of 18 residues. V lost 1 base, J lost 0 bases, and 16 bases lay in between. The CDR3 loop reads CASSLSPLRGSSYNEQFF. Here the CDR3 DNA reads TGTGCCAGCAGTTTATCCCCCCTCAGGGGCAGCTCCTACAATGAGCAGTTCTTC.

V is TRBV29-1 and J is TRBJ2-1; 8 bases line up with TRBD2. The J call may be wrong; the DNA end is better matched by TRBJ2-7. The length of the CDR3 is 13 residues. Looked up from germline, CDR1 is SQVTM and CDR2 is ANQGSEA. CDR3 in amino acids: CSVSKRGYNEQYF. CDR3 DNA: TGCAGCGTCTCTAAGCGGGGGTATAATGAGCAGTACTTC.

V and J are TRBV6-2 or TRBV6-3 and TRBJ2-7; 7 bases agree with TRBD2. This CDR3 is built from 13 residues. The trim removed 2 bases at V and 6 bases at J, leaving 4 bases unmatched. Germline V gene sequence: CDR1 MNHEY, CDR2 SVGEGT. As DNA, the CDR3 is TGTGCCAGCAGTTACACTAGCGTCTCCGAGCAGTACTTC. Its protein product is CASSYTSVSEQYF.

CDR3 amino acids: CASSLLARGGGAGGDTQYF. For the CDR3, the DNA is TGTGCCAGCAGTCTACTAGCTCGAGGTGGGGGGGCCGGGGGAGATACGCAGTATTTT. This chain uses TRBV27 with TRBJ2-3; D may be TRBD2 (7 bases). V dropped 5 bases and J dropped 5 bases, with 29 bases sitting between them. The CDR3 has 19 residues. Per germline, CDR1 MNHEY and CDR2 SMNVEV (reference sequence).

This clonotype was found many times. The chain is built from TRBV6-2 or TRBV6-3 and TRBJ2-3, with D hard to call. V gave up 6 bases and J gave up 5 bases, with 9 bases separating them. The length of the CDR3 is 12 residues. Germline V lookup: CDR1 MNHEY, CDR2 SVGEGT. The chain's CDR3 is CASSLLKDTQYF. As DNA, the CDR3 is TGTGCCAGCAGCCTCTTAAAAGATACGCAGTATTTT.